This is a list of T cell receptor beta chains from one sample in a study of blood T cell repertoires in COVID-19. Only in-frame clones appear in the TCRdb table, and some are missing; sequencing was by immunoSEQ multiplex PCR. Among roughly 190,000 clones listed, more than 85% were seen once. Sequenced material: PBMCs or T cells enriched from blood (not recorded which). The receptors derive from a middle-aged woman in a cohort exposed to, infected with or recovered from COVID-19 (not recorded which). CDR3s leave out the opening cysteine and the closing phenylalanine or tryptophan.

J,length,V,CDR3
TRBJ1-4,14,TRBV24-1,ATSDSGAQAHEKLF
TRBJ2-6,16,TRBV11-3,ASSPRAGGPTGANVLT
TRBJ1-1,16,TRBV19,ASSIDRGKTGVNTEAF
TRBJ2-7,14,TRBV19,ASSISGQANSYEQY
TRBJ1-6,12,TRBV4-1,ASSQRVYNSPLH
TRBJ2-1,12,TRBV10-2,AKRGEGLYNEQF
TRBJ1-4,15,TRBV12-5,ASGRTSGQGPREKLF
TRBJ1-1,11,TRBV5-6,ASSLVWNTEAF
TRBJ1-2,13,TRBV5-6,ASSQATGRYGGYT
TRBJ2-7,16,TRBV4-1,ASSQDPPQTSGGREQY
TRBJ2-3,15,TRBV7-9,ASSSSPWDLVTDTQY
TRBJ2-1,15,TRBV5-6,ASSLAQGVSSYNEQF
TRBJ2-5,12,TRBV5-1,ASSFDSFVETQY
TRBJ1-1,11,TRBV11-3,ASTPFRGPQAF
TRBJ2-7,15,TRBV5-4,ASSLGGLADIGRGQY
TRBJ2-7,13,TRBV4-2,ASSQGRGSGYEQY